One sample yielded the 9 T cell receptor beta chains listed below, sequenced in a study of CD8+ T cells in alopecia areata. Treatment in this sample: oral pan-JAK inhibitor, 5-10 mg twice daily. RNA was extracted and reverse transcribed into cDNA as the sequencing template. The assay was immunoSEQ multiplex PCR, and TCRdb's table has in-frame clones only and misses some. The data show approximately 140,000 clones, with around 87% seen just once and roughly 13% held by the top ten. Sequencing was performed on CD8+ T cells sorted from blood, taken at week 4, from a patient treated with tofacitinib. The receptors shown here come from a human donor with alopecia areata.

The CDR3 nucleotides are TGTGCCAGCAGCCCCGGCGGGAAACTCACAGATACGCAGTATTTT. Translated, it gives CASSPGGKLTDTQYF. The V gene is TRBV14, the J gene TRBJ2-3; tentative D call: TRBD2 (6 bases). Trimming took 4 bases from V and 2 from J, leaving 13 bases between them. The CDR3 has 15 amino acids. CDR1 SGHDN and CDR2 FVKESK come from the germline V gene.

Concerning this clone itself: At the DNA level, this CDR3 is encoded by other sequences in the same sample as well. This chain uses TRBV27 with TRBJ2-7, with D hard to call. This CDR3 has 13 amino acids. V shed 3 bases and J shed 1 base, with 7 bases lying between them. CDR1 is MNHEY, CDR2 SMNVEV, per germline (reference sequence). The CDR3 nucleotides read TGTGCCAGCAGTTTGTCCGGGTCCTACGAGCAGTACTTC. This codes for CASSLSGSYEQYF.

The V gene is TRBV4-1, the J gene TRBJ2-3, with 9 bases aligning to TRBD2. Per the germline V gene, CDR1 is MGHRA and CDR2 is YSYEKL. V trimming: 0 bases; J trimming: 4 bases; junction bases outside the gene matches: 8. This CDR3 comprises 17 residues. The CDR3 DNA follows: TGCGCCAGCAGCCAAGATCAAGCGGGGGGATGGGCAGATACGCAGTATTTT. It is translated as CASSQDQAGGWADTQYF.

The chain couples TRBV21-1 to TRBJ2-6. TRBV21-1 is recorded as a pseudogene. The CDR3 is 16 amino acids. The CDR3 region has the DNA TGTGCCAGCGAAAGGACGCAGAGCTCTGGGGCCAACGTCCTGACTTTC. This codes for CASERTQSSGANVLTF.

The J gene is TRBJ2-7, the V gene TRBV11-1, with D possibly being TRBD2 (6 bases). CDR1 and CDR2 from the germline V gene are SGHAT and FQDESV (reference sequence). V lost 1 base and J lost 1, with 17 bases in between. The CDR3 is 17 residues long. CDR3 nucleotide sequence: TGTGCCAGCAGCTTAGTGGACTACGGGCTAGCGTCCTACGAGCAGTACTTC. This sequence encodes CASSLVDYGLASYEQYF. The whole variable domain, remainder taken from reference TRBV11-1 and TRBJ2-7, is EAEVAQSPRYKITEKSQAVAFWCDPISGHATLYWYRQILGQGPELLVQFQDESVVDDSQLPKDRFSAERLKGVDSTLKIQPAELGDSAMYLCASSLVDYGLASYEQYFGPGTRLTVT.

J is TRBJ2-3 and V is TRBV6-6; D might be TRBD1 (5 bases). The V gene's germline CDR1 is MNHNY and CDR2 SVGAGI (reference sequence). The CDR3 is 11 residues long. V lost 10 bases to trimming and J lost 2 bases, with 7 bases between them. CDR3 DNA: TGTGCCACAGGGTTCACAGATACGCAGTATTTT. Translation: CATGFTDTQYF.

As DNA, the CDR3 is TGTGCCGCGGGACAGGGGTTCACAGATACGCAGTATTTT. Protein: CAAGQGFTDTQYF. V usage is TRBV5-4 and J usage is TRBJ2-3; 10 bases align to TRBD1. Germline CDR1 and CDR2: SGHNT and YYREEE (reference sequence). CDR3 length: 13 residues. The V segment lost 10 bases and the J segment 2 bases; nucleotides outside the gene matches: 4.

This chain connects TRBV4-1 to TRBJ2-2, with D hard to call. V was shortened by 1 base and J by 1 base, with 10 bases between the two germline ends. Germline V gene lookup returns CDR1 MGHRA and CDR2 YSYEKL. The CDR3 is 16 residues long. CDR3 nucleotides: TGCGCCAGCAGCCAAGGCTGGAACCTGAACACCGGGGAGCTGTTTTTT. Amino acid sequence: CASSQGWNLNTGELFF.

CDR3 region: CASSLSWGGGSGANVLTF. DNA for the CDR3: TGTGCCAGCAGTTTATCGTGGGGCGGGGGCTCTGGGGCCAACGTCCTGACTTTC. The chain couples TRBV27 to TRBJ2-6, with TRBD2 matching 7 bases. Germline assignment: CDR1 MNHEY and CDR2 SMNVEV (reference sequence). The CDR3 contains 18 residues. The V gene end was trimmed by 0 bases and the J gene end by 0 bases; junction bases not matched to a gene: 5. The entire variable domain, with the rest obtained from reference TRBV27 and TRBJ2-6, is as follows: EAQVTQNPRYLITVTGKKLTVTCSQNMNHEYMSWYRQDPGLGLRQIYYSMNVEVTDKGDVPEGYKVSRKEKRNFPLILESPSPNQTSLYFCASSLSWGGGSGANVLTFGAGSRLTVL.